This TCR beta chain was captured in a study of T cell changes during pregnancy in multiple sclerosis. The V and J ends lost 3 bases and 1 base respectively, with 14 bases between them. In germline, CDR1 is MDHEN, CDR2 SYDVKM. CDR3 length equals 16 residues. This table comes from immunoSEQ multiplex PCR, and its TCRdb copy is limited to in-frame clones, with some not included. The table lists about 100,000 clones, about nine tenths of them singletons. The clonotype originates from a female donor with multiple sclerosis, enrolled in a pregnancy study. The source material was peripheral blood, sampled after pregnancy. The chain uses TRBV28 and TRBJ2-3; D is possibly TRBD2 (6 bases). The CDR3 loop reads CASSFLAGEGTDTQYF. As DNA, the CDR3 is TGTGCCAGCAGTTTCCTAGCTGGGGAGGGCACAGATACGCAGTATTTT. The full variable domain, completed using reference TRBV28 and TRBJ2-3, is DVKVTQSSRYLVKRTGEKVFLECVQDMDHENMFWYRQDPGLGLRLIYFSYDVKMKEKGDIPEGYSVSREKKERFSLILESASTNQTSMYLCASSFLAGEGTDTQYFGPGTRLTVL.